Each of the 8 T cell receptor beta chains below was sequenced from the same sample in a study of blood T cells in healthy people across ages. A J-beta primer mix and a sample-barcoded 5' primer were used in a second PCR of about 7 to 12 cycles. Each CDR3 protein gets one entry after TCRdb re-called the 5' RACE reads with MiXCR. Here the sample spans some 690,000 distinct CDR3 sequences, 20% to 25% being singletons. Specimen: blood. The receptors were gathered from a man between 65 and 85 years old in good health.

A few counts support this clonotype. The chain joins TRBV28 to TRBJ2-7; D is unresolved. V lost 7 bases to trimming and J lost 2 bases, with 15 bases between them. The CDR3 has 14 amino acids. Germline CDR1 reads MDHEN; CDR2 reads SYDVKM. CDR3 amino acids: CASTLGPRTYEQYF. CDR3 nucleotide sequence: TGTGCCAGCACCCTCGGACCGCGAACCTACGAGCAGTACTTC.

The chain carries TRBV20-1 and TRBJ1-2; D is ambiguous. The germline V gene encodes CDR1 DFQATT and CDR2 SNEGSKA (reference sequence). Deletions cut 3 bases from V and 3 bases from J, with 8 bases between. The CDR3 runs 12 residues. CDR3 nucleotide sequence: TGCAGTGCTAGTACGGACGACTATGGCTACACCTTC. It translates to CSASTDDYGYTF.

A few counts support this clonotype. The chain combines TRBV6-1 with TRBJ2-3; TRBD1 or TRBD2 may be the D gene (5 bases each). Trimming took off 6 bases at V and 2 bases at J, with 15 bases between the two ends. CDR1 and CDR2 from the germline V gene are MNHNS and SASEGT. This CDR3 has 15 amino acids. The CDR3 is CASRDVGDPTDTQYF. The CDR3 region has the DNA TGTGCCAGCAGAGATGTGGGGGATCCCACAGATACGCAGTATTTT.

The V call is TRBV27, the J call TRBJ2-3; unclear D gene. Trimming cost V 3 bases and J 2 bases, with 12 bases left between them. CDR3 length equals 15 residues. The germline V gene has CDR1 MNHEY and CDR2 SMNVEV (reference sequence). The CDR3 protein is CASSFRRLNTDTQYF. CDR3 coding DNA: TGTGCCAGCAGTTTTAGACGGTTGAACACAGATACGCAGTATTTT.

The chain has TRBV20-1 and TRBJ2-1, with D hard to call. Trimming shortened V by 0 bases and J by 5 bases, and 14 bases separated the two germline ends. The CDR3 is made up of 15 amino acids. CDR1 is DFQATT, CDR2 SNEGSKA, per germline (reference sequence). CDR3 sequence reads: CSARDWAQADNEQFF. DNA of the CDR3: TGCAGTGCTAGAGATTGGGCCCAAGCAGACAATGAGCAGTTCTTC.

This clonotype has a handful of counts. The V gene is TRBV12-3 or TRBV12-4, the J gene TRBJ2-4; 7 bases map to TRBD2. This CDR3 region has 13 residues. J gave up 6 bases and V 6 bases, and 5 bases lay outside the gene matches. CDR3 sequence (DNA): TGTGCCAGCAGGCGGGAGTATAGAAACATTCAGTACTTC. Amino acid sequence: CASRREYRNIQYF.

The chain has TRBV12-3 or TRBV12-4 and TRBJ2-1; 9 bases fit TRBD2. The CDR3 spans 15 residues. V shed 10 bases and J 2 bases; nucleotides not matched to a gene: 9. This CDR3 reads CATRRASGTYNEQFF. CDR3 bases: TGTGCCACTCGTCGGGCTAGCGGGACCTACAATGAGCAGTTCTTC.

Only a few counts were recorded for this clonotype. This rearrangement joins TRBV6-5 to TRBJ2-5, with D uncertain. The length of the CDR3 is 15 residues. Trimming cost V 0 bases and J 3 bases, with 11 bases left between them. CDR1 and CDR2 (germline): MNHEY, SVGAGI. The CDR3 spells CASSYSRRPEETQYF. Here the CDR3 DNA reads TGTGCCAGCAGTTACTCGCGTCGGCCAGAAGAGACCCAGTACTTC.